Detailed here is one T cell receptor beta chain. The target antigen is unknown. These data belong to a study of cytomegalovirus exposure and HLA in healthy donors. The overall study: The 100 to 150 validation repertoires, a later analysis reported, used the same platform as the 600 to 850 repertoires from the first cohort. Study results and limitations: The study designated some 180 TCR beta chains cytomegalovirus-associated.

Trimming removed 4 bases at V and 0 bases at J, with 11 bases between. The germline CDR1 and CDR2 sequences are SGHVS and FNYEAQ. The CDR3 totals 15 residues. Sequencing used immunoSEQ multiplex PCR; TCRdb keeps in-frame clones, though not all of them. The table shows fewer than 400,000 clones, with 88% occurring only once. Sequenced: PBMCs. The chain carries TRBV7-6 and TRBJ2-3; no definite D call. This TCR came from a man younger than 45 in good health and CMV-seronegative. The CDR3 region has the DNA TGTGCCAGCAGCTACACAACATCTAGCACAGATACGCAGTATTTT. This gives the protein CASSYTTSSTDTQYF.